This passage covers 4 T cell receptor beta chains from one sample sequenced in a study of control samples from healthy donors and cancer patients. TCRdb keeps only in-frame clones here, not all; method: immunoSEQ multiplex PCR. Of 150,000 or so clones in the sample, over 75% were seen once. What was sequenced was blood. The receptors shown here come from a man in his forties in good health.

The chain combines TRBV10-3 with TRBJ1-2; 8 bases map to TRBD1. Trimming removed 2 bases from V and 3 bases from J; junction bases left unmatched: 5. The CDR3 runs 15 residues. Germline CDR1 reads ENHRY; CDR2 reads SYGVKD. CDR3 amino acids: CAISEPDRGHYGYTF. The CDR3, as DNA: TGTGCCATCAGTGAGCCTGACAGGGGTCACTATGGCTACACCTTC.

The chain employs TRBV7-8 and TRBJ2-7, with 9 bases that match TRBD1. J gave up 1 base and V 4 bases, and 5 bases lay outside the gene matches. This CDR3 has 15 amino acids. Germline assignment: CDR1 SGHVS and CDR2 FQNEAQ. The CDR3 here is CASSSLTGGSYEQYF. In DNA form, the CDR3 reads TGTGCCAGCAGCTCGCTGACAGGGGGTTCCTACGAGCAGTACTTC.

This rearrangement joins TRBV5-6 to TRBJ2-1; D is tentatively TRBD1 or TRBD2 (5 bases each). The CDR3 totals 15 residues. Germline values: CDR1 SGHDT, CDR2 YYEEEE. V lost 4 bases and J lost 4, with 15 bases in between. The DNA for the CDR3 is TGTGCCAGCAGCCTAACTACTAGGGGATACAATGAGCAGTTCTTC. Its protein is CASSLTTRGYNEQFF.

The chain joins TRBV6-5 to TRBJ2-7, with D uncertain. V dropped 6 bases and J dropped 4 bases, with 7 bases sitting between them. Germline V gives CDR1 MNHEY, CDR2 SVGAGI. The CDR3 runs to 11 residues. The CDR3 DNA follows: TGTGCCAGCAGGGCCCCATACGAGCAGTACTTC. Translating gives CASRAPYEQYF.